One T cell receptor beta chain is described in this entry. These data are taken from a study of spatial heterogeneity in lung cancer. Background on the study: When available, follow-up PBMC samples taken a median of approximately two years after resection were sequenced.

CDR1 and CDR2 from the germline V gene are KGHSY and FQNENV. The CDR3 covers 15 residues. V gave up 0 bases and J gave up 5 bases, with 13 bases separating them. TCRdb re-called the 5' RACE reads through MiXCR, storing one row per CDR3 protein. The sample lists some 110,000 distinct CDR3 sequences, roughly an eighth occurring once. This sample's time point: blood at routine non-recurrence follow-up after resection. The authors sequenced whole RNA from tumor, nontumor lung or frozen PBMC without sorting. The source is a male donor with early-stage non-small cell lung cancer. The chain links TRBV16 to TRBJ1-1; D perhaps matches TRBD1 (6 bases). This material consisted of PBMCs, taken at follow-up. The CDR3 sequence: CASSQSGGAGTEAFF. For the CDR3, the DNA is TGTGCCAGCAGCCAATCGGGGGGGGCCGGGACTGAAGCTTTCTTT. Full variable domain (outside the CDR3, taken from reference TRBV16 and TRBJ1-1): GEEVAQTPKHLVRGEGQKAKLYCAPIKGHSYVFWYQQVLKNEFKFLISFQNENVFDETGMPKERFSAKCLPNSPCSLEIQATKLEDSAVYFCASSQSGGAGTEAFFGQGTRLTVV.